This is a list of T cell receptor beta chains from one sample in a study of CD8 T cells in ankylosing spondylitis. TCRdb ran MiXCR on the 5' RACE reads and lists one entry per CDR3 protein. Of around 770,000 distinct CDR3 sequences listed, roughly 10% are singletons. Source material: blood, either unsorted or a sorted T cell fraction (not recorded which). These TCRs come from a male donor with ankylosing spondylitis. Each CDR3 is given with its conserved first and last residue. The D gene is left open where the match is weak. Clone size appears in some rows only: once, few, many, or a class for an expanded clone.

V gene	J gene	clone size	D gene	CDR3 DNA	CDR3 protein
TRBV20-1	TRBJ2-5	.	.	TGCAGTGCTAGAGGAGGGCGAGTAGGGGAGACCCAGTACTTC	CSARGGRVGETQYF
TRBV7-7	TRBJ2-1	.	TRBD2	TGTGCTAGCAGCTTAGCGGGGGGGCCGAGGCAGTTCTTC	CASSLAGGPRQFF
TRBV29-1	TRBJ2-7	.	.	TGCAGCGTTGTTTCCAGGACCTCCTACGAGCAGTACTTC	CSVVSRTSYEQYF
TRBV4-3	TRBJ2-5	few	.	TGCGCCAGCAGCCGACGGAAAGGACAGCGAGAGACCCAGTACTTC	CASSRRKGQRETQYF
TRBV14	TRBJ2-2	.	.	TGTGCCAGCAGCCAATCGTCGGCCGGGGAGCTGTTTTTT	CASSQSSAGELFF
TRBV28	TRBJ2-1	many	.	TGTGCCAGCAGCCGAGGAGTGGGGGAGACAGCAGACAATGAGCAGTTCTTC	CASSRGVGETADNEQFF
TRBV11-2	TRBJ2-4	.	TRBD1	TGTGCCAGCAGCTTAGAGGTTAGGACAGGGTGGCCAAGGGCCAAAAACATTCAGTACTTC	CASSLEVRTGWPRAKNIQYF
TRBV6-5	TRBJ1-6	many	.	TGTGCCAGCAGTTCGCGCGGCCCGGGAGGAGGTTCACCCCTCCACTTT	CASSSRGPGGGSPLHF
TRBV5-1	TRBJ2-1	.	.	TGCGCCAGCAGCAGTAGGACCAATGAGCAGTTCTTC	CASSSRTNEQFF
TRBV20-1	TRBJ1-6	few	TRBD1	TGCAGTGCTAGGATGGCCAGACAGGGGTATGCTTCACCCCTCCACTTT	CSARMARQGYASPLHF
TRBV5-5	TRBJ2-2	few	.	TGTGCCAGCAGCTTGGGACACGATAACACCGGGGAGCTGTTTTTT	CASSLGHDNTGELFF
TRBV7-2	TRBJ2-7	.	TRBD1	TGTGCCAGCAGCTTAGCGTTCGGCAGGGGGCTGGGGGAGCAGTACTTC	CASSLAFGRGLGEQYF
TRBV20-1	TRBJ1-4	.	.	TGCAGTGCGAAGACAGGCGGAAATGAAAAACTGTTTTTT	CSAKTGGNEKLFF
TRBV5-1	TRBJ2-3	many	.	TGCGCCAGCAGCTTGCAAACTAGCACAGATACGCAGTATTTT	CASSLQTSTDTQYF
TRBV4-3	TRBJ1-1	many	.	TGCGCCAGCAGCAAAGGGTGGGGGGTTGGGGACACTGAAGCTTTCTTT	CASSKGWGVGDTEAFF
TRBV5-1	TRBJ2-6	.	.	TGCGCCAGCAGCTTCCTTTTTGCCTCTGGGGCCAACGTCCTGACTTTC	CASSFLFASGANVLTF
TRBV5-1	TRBJ2-3	.	.	TGCGCCAGCAGCTTGGCCGTCGTAAACAGATTGACAGATACGCAGTATTTT	CASSLAVVNRLTDTQYF
TRBV7-2	TRBJ1-4	.	.	TGTGCCAGCAGCCCTTCGGACAGATCCGAAAAACTGTTTTTT	CASSPSDRSEKLFF
TRBV20-1	TRBJ2-7	.	TRBD2	TGCAGTGCTGGAACATTCGGGACTAGCCGCTCCTACGAGCAGTACTTC	CSAGTFGTSRSYEQYF
TRBV7-2	TRBJ2-5	.	.	TGTGCCAGCAGCTTAGTAGGGTTACAGTACTTC	CASSLVGLQYF
TRBV29-1	TRBJ1-2	many	.	TGCAGCGTTCAATCCCCGAGTTGGTATGGCTACACCTTC	CSVQSPSWYGYTF
TRBV20-1	TRBJ2-7	once	TRBD2	TGCAGTGCCGGGACTAGCGGGAGATCAGGCGAGCAGTACTTC	CSAGTSGRSGEQYF
TRBV20-1	TRBJ2-1	many	TRBD2	TGCAGTGCAACTCAATTAGCCGGGAGGGGTTACAATGAGCAGTTCTTC	CSATQLAGRGYNEQFF
TRBV4-2	TRBJ2-7	few	TRBD2	TGTGCCAGCAGCCAAGTAGCGGGGGGGCCCGGTTACGAGCAGTACTTC	CASSQVAGGPGYEQYF
TRBV5-1	TRBJ2-4	few	TRBD1	TGCGCCAGCAGCCCGGGGACAGGGGAGGCCAAAAACATTCAGTACTTC	CASSPGTGEAKNIQYF
TRBV5-1	TRBJ1-6	few	.	TGCGCCAGCAGCTTTAACGAGAATTCACCCCTCCACTTT	CASSFNENSPLHF
TRBV6-1	TRBJ1-5	.	.	TGTGCCAGCCAGCCTTCAGGGGTAGGGAATCAGCCCCAGCATTTT	CASQPSGVGNQPQHF
TRBV7-2	TRBJ1-2	.	.	TGTGCCAGCAGCCCCAGGGGCCTCTGTGGCTACACCTTC	CASSPRGLCGYTF
TRBV10-3	TRBJ1-3	many	.	TGTGCCATCAGGCCTAAGGGTCTCTCTGGAAACACCATATATTTT	CAIRPKGLSGNTIYF
TRBV7-3	TRBJ2-2	few	.	TGTGCCAGCAGCCCCAAACGGTCGTTAGGGAACACCGGGGAGCTGTTTTTT	CASSPKRSLGNTGELFF
TRBV2	TRBJ1-2	many	.	TGTGCCAGCAGTGAATTGGGCGGGACCCTACGTGGCTATGGCTACACCTTC	CASSELGGTLRGYGYTF
TRBV2	TRBJ1-2	few	.	TGTGCCAGCAGTCGACAGGAACTCGAGGTTGGCTACACCTTC	CASSRQELEVGYTF
TRBV20-1	TRBJ1-2	many	.	TGCAGTGCTAGAGATCCCGACATGGGCTATGGCTACACCTTC	CSARDPDMGYGYTF
TRBV5-1	TRBJ1-1	few	.	TGCGCCAGCAGTTTGGACAGCTCTGAAGCTTTCTTT	CASSLDSSEAFF
TRBV5-1	TRBJ2-4	many	.	TGCGCCAGCAGCGATGCATGGGATGGGGACAAAAACATTCAGTACTTC	CASSDAWDGDKNIQYF
TRBV29-1	TRBJ2-7	.	.	TGCAGCGTGGCTCGTGGGCACTACGAGCAGTACTTC	CSVARGHYEQYF
TRBV7-2	TRBJ2-1	few	TRBD2	TGTGCCAGCAGCTTAGCAATCATAGCGGGACTATCCTACAATGAGCAGTTCTTC	CASSLAIIAGLSYNEQFF
TRBV29-1	TRBJ1-1	many	TRBD1	TGCAGCGTTGAGAGACAGGGAACGAACACTGAAGCTTTCTTT	CSVERQGTNTEAFF
TRBV20-1	TRBJ1-2	.	.	TGCAGTGCTAGAGATCGCACAGGTTGGCTCTATGGCTACACCTTC	CSARDRTGWLYGYTF
TRBV5-1	TRBJ2-7	many	TRBD1	TGCGCCAGCAGCTTATGGACAGGGGACTACGAGCAGTACTTC	CASSLWTGDYEQYF
TRBV3-1	TRBJ2-3	many	.	TGTGCCAGCAGCCACCAGGGACGGTCGGATACGCAGTATTTT	CASSHQGRSDTQYF
TRBV29-1	TRBJ1-4	few	.	TGCAGCGTTGTTGATTTCGGGGGTGGAGAAAAACTGTTTTTT	CSVVDFGGGEKLFF
TRBV6-2/TRBV6-3	TRBJ1-1	.	.	TGTGCCAGCCACCAGTCCGGGGGGACTGAAGCTTTCTTT	CASHQSGGTEAFF
TRBV5-1	TRBJ2-7	few	.	TGCGCCAGCGCTAGGCAGGGAGGCCGCTCCTACGAGCAGTACTTC	CASARQGGRSYEQYF
TRBV5-6	TRBJ2-4	few	TRBD2	TGTGCCAGCAGTTCTACTAGCGGGAGCATTCAGTACTTC	CASSSTSGSIQYF
TRBV28	TRBJ1-4	few	TRBD1	TGTGCCAGCAGTCCGGGACAGGGGGCGGTGAAACTGTTTTTT	CASSPGQGAVKLFF
TRBV5-4	TRBJ2-2	few	.	TGTGCCAGCAGATTCAGCGACAGTTACCTAAACACCGGGGAGCTGTTTTTT	CASRFSDSYLNTGELFF
TRBV9	TRBJ2-7	few	TRBD1	TGTGCCAGCAGCCCCCGGACAGGTTTCTCCGAGCAGTACTTC	CASSPRTGFSEQYF
TRBV28	TRBJ2-3	.	TRBD1	TGTGCCAGCAGTCCTCGGGACAGGGTAATGTTTGATACGCAGTATTTT	CASSPRDRVMFDTQYF
TRBV4-3	TRBJ1-4	.	.	TGCGCCAGCAGCCCCGATCCCCACCCTGAAAAACTGTTTTTT	CASSPDPHPEKLFF
TRBV12-3/TRBV12-4	TRBJ1-1	many	.	TGTGCCAGCAGTTCGTCGAGGGTGACCACTGAAGCTTTCTTT	CASSSSRVTTEAFF
TRBV20-1	TRBJ1-4	.	.	TGCAGTGCCGAGGGGGGGGCAACTAATGAAAAACTGTTTTTT	CSAEGGATNEKLFF